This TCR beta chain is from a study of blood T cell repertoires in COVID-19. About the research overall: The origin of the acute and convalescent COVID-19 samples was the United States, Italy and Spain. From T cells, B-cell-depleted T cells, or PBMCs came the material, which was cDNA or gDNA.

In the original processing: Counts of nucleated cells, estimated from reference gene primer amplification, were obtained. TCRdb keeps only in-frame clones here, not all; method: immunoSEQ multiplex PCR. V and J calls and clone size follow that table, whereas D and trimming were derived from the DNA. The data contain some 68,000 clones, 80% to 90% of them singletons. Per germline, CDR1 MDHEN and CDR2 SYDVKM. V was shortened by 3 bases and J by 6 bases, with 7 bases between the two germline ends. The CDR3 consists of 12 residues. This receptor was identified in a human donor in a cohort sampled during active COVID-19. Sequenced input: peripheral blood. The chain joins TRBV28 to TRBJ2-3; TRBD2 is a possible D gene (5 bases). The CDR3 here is CASSLRADTQYF. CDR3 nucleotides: TGTGCCAGCAGTTTGCGGGCTGATACGCAGTATTTT. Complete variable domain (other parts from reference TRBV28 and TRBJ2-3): DVKVTQSSRYLVKRTGEKVFLECVQDMDHENMFWYRQDPGLGLRLIYFSYDVKMKEKGDIPEGYSVSREKKERFSLILESASTNQTSMYLCASSLRADTQYFGPGTRLTVL.